This TCR beta chain is drawn from a study of T cells expressing NK-cell markers. This CDR3 region has 11 residues. The germline V gene encodes CDR1 SQVTM and CDR2 ANQGSEA. TCRdb reprocessed the 5' RACE reads; each CDR3 protein has one entry and no DNA is given. The ten top clones account for about 10%, within a sample of about 370,000 distinct CDR3 sequences. The chain combines TRBV29-1 with TRBJ2-7; TCRdb proposes TRBD1, but this gene call is untestable without DNA. The sequence was collected from a woman between 45 and 65 years old in good health. Material for sequencing was blood T cells: a sorted CD56 or NKG2C T cell subset, CD4+ or CD8+ T cells, or bulk PBMC T cells (not recorded which). CDR3 sequence: CSGTGSHEQYF.